The 11 T cell receptor beta chains given below trace back to one sample, sequenced in a study of cytomegalovirus exposure and HLA in healthy donors. It was with 60 Vbeta and 13 Jbeta primers that the PCR ran. Sequencing was performed with immunoSEQ multiplex PCR; in TCRdb, only in-frame clones are kept and a portion is missing. Of 100,000 or so clones detected, around 75% appear once; the ten largest clones hold roughly 2.1%. Sequenced: PBMCs. These receptors were taken from a young man in good health and CMV-seronegative.

This clone has just a few counts. V is TRBV18 and J is TRBJ1-2; 9 bases align to TRBD1. This CDR3 has 16 residues. J gave up 4 bases and V 5 bases, and 11 bases lay outside the gene matches. Germline V gives CDR1 KGHSH, CDR2 LQKENI. CDR3 bases: TGTGCCAGCTCAAAAAGGAGAGGGACAGGGAGCTATGGCTACACCTTC. Its protein is CASSKRRGTGSYGYTF.

The chain recombines TRBV27 with TRBJ2-7; D is ambiguous. CDR1 MNHEY and CDR2 SMNVEV come from the germline V gene (reference sequence). The CDR3 consists of 14 residues. The V gene lost 2 bases and the J gene lost 7 bases, with 15 bases spanning the gap. The CDR3 DNA is TGTGCCAGCAGTTTAGGGCAGACCCATAAAGAGCAGTACTTC. This encodes CASSLGQTHKEQYF.

This chain joins TRBV5-1 and TRBJ2-1; 7 bases align to TRBD2. This CDR3 comprises 15 residues. Trimming cost V 5 bases and J 7 bases; bases outside gene matches: 12. Per the germline V gene, CDR1 is SGHRS and CDR2 is YFSETQ. CDR3 region: CASRLTSLSQNEQFF. CDR3 bases: TGCGCCAGCAGGTTGACTAGCCTTTCTCAGAATGAGCAGTTCTTC.

Only one count was recorded for this clone. This chain connects TRBV2 to TRBJ2-5; a weak D match, TRBD1 (5 bases). The CDR3 has 12 amino acids. Germline loops: CDR1 SNHLY, CDR2 FYNNEI. V lost 8 bases to trimming and J lost 9 bases, with 16 bases between them. The CDR3, as DNA: TGTGCCAGCGAGGAGACAGCAGACGCCCAGTACTTC. It is translated as CASEETADAQYF.

The chain links TRBV7-9 to TRBJ2-5; no clear D gene. Germline CDR1 is SEHNR and CDR2 is FQNEAQ (reference sequence). Trimming cost V 5 bases and J 5 bases, with 9 bases left between them. The CDR3 runs 12 residues. The CDR3 DNA reads TGTGCCAGCAGCCCCGGGTCCGAGACCCAGTACTTC. It yields the protein CASSPGSETQYF.

V is TRBV5-4 and J is TRBJ2-1; tentatively, D is TRBD1 (6 bases). This CDR3 has 15 residues. CDR1 SGHNT and CDR2 YYREEE come from the germline V gene (reference sequence). V was shortened by 4 bases and J by 3 bases, with 14 bases between the two germline ends. CDR3 coding DNA: TGTGCCAGCAGCCCTGGGACAAACAGCTACAATGAGCAGTTCTTC. Protein product: CASSPGTNSYNEQFF. Filled out from reference TRBV5-4 and TRBJ2-1, the complete variable domain reads ETGVTQSPTHLIKTRGQQVTLRCSSQSGHNTVSWYQQALGQGPQFIFQYYREEENGRGNFPPRFSGLQFPNYSSELNVNALELDDSALYLCASSPGTNSYNEQFFGPGTRLTVL.

CDR3 protein: CASSQDWLAGGEQFF. In DNA form, the CDR3 reads TGTGCCAGCAGCCAAGATTGGTTAGCGGGGGGTGAGCAGTTCTTC. The chain carries TRBV14 and TRBJ2-1; 10 bases map to TRBD2. The CDR3 covers 15 residues. V trimming: 0 bases; J trimming: 9 bases; junction bases outside the gene matches: 5. From germline, CDR1 is SGHDN and CDR2 FVKESK. Full variable domain (rest looked up from reference TRBV14 and TRBJ2-1): EAGVTQFPSHSVIEKGQTVTLRCDPISGHDNLYWYRRVMGKEIKFLLHFVKESKQDESGMPNNRFLAERTGGTYSTLKVQPAELEDSGVYFCASSQDWLAGGEQFFGPGTRLTVL.

The CDR3 nucleotides read TGTGCCAGTAGGGGACAGGGGGGTCTGCACTACGAGCAGTACTTC. Translating gives CASRGQGGLHYEQYF. This rearrangement joins TRBV19 to TRBJ2-7; 11 bases are shared with TRBD1. V dropped 6 bases and J dropped 3; count of bases not matched to a gene: 7. CDR1 is LNHDA, CDR2 SQIVND, per germline (reference sequence). The CDR3 has 15 amino acids.

This sequence joins TRBV7-9 and TRBJ2-4, with 8 positions matching TRBD2. CDR1 is SEHNR and CDR2 is FQNEAQ in the germline V gene (reference sequence). V was pared by 4 bases and J by 7 bases, with 9 bases of the junction left unmatched. This CDR3 contains 15 residues. CDR3 region: CASSYPGLGENIQYF. In nucleotides, the CDR3 is TGTGCCAGCAGCTACCCGGGACTAGGAGAGAACATTCAGTACTTC.

This clone was counted only a few times. This sequence joins TRBV5-6 and TRBJ2-1, with 7 bases that match TRBD2. The CDR3 has 12 residues. Germline V CDR1 and CDR2: SGHDT, YYEEEE. The V segment lost 4 bases and the J segment 15 bases; nucleotides outside the gene matches: 10. The CDR3 nucleotides are TGTGCCAGCAGCCCGCTGAGCGGGGAGTGGTTCTTC. It yields the protein CASSPLSGEWFF.

The chain links TRBV6-5 to TRBJ1-1; D not resolved. Per the germline V gene, CDR1 is MNHEY and CDR2 is SVGAGI. CDR3 length: 14 residues. V lost 7 bases and J 0 bases, leaving 12 bases between the germline ends. In nucleotides, the CDR3 is TGTGCCAGCAAATACCGGGGTGTGAACACTGAAGCTTTCTTT. Amino acid sequence: CASKYRGVNTEAFF.